Listed here is a single T cell receptor beta chain. These data belong to a study of T cells in Graves' hyperthyroidism and ophthalmopathy. Regions amplified from RNA transcripts were the TCR beta CDR3 regions. The HTBI primer set was used in a first-round RT-PCR of the TCR CDR3. TCRdb passed the multiplex PCR reads through MiXCR, listing each CDR3 protein once. The table lists some 510,000 distinct CDR3 sequences, roughly 20% of them singletons. The V gene lost 2 bases and the J gene lost 6 bases, with 17 bases spanning the gap. CDR1 and CDR2 (germline): SGHTA, FQGNSA. CDR3 size: 15 residues. This sequence was found in a man younger than 30 with Graves' hyperthyroidism. Sequenced sample: blood. This chain links TRBV7-2 with TRBJ2-7, with a possible D match to TRBD1 (6 bases). The CDR3 nucleotides read TGTGCCAGCAGCTTAATGAATGGGGGCTACGGCGAGCAGTACTTC. Amino acid sequence: CASSLMNGGYGEQYF.